This T cell receptor (beta chain) was obtained from a study of beta chain features in type 1 diabetes. Isolated RNA was reverse transcribed in full, so expressed TCRB transcripts were sequenced. The repertoire was sequenced with immunoSEQ multiplex PCR; TCRdb's copy has only in-frame clones and lacks some. The sample has about 340,000 clones, 13% seen once; the top ten hold roughly 0.016%. Study conclusions and caveats: Shorter TCRB CDR3s, moderately but significantly so, were found in Type 1 diabetes patients in all four CD4+ subsets. VDJ junctions from type 1 diabetes patients carried fewer insertions and larger deletions.

For this clone: The antigen is unknown.

Per germline, CDR1 SGHTA and CDR2 FQGNSA. The CDR3 has 14 residues. The V end lost 1 base, the J end lost 5 bases, and 11 bases lay between the germline ends. Based on CD45RO/CCR7/CD25/CD127/CD95/CD27, CD4+ regulatory, stem cell-like memory, naive and central memory cells were sorted. The source is a young woman with type 1 diabetes. The sample taken for sequencing was naive CD4+ T cells from blood. The genes are TRBV7-2 and TRBJ1-1; unclear D gene. This CDR3 is CASSLVGVETEAFF. CDR3 bases: TGTGCCAGCAGCTTAGTCGGGGTAGAGACTGAAGCTTTCTTT.